This record covers a single T cell receptor beta chain. Its antigen is undetermined. The immunoSEQ assay was v3.0, run at survey level. Sequencing aimed to cover roughly 40,000-55,000 T-cell genomes per sample. Profiled with immunoSEQ multiplex PCR; TCRdb holds only in-frame clones, not every one. The sample lists tens of thousands of clones, 80% occurring once. There were no participants with HIV treated outside the United States. The data derive from a study of long-term antiretroviral therapy in people with HIV. Notes on the study in general: Regardless of time point, clones expanded before ART dominated the repertoire. Blood in the study was drawn between about 2004 and 2017, possibly under older ART regimens, which may be less effective than current ones.

CDR3 length: 20 residues. V was clipped by 2 bases and J by 0 bases, with 27 bases between them. The receptor's source is a man under 40 with HIV. The sample consisted of unsorted PBMCs, taken 3.4 years after starting antiretroviral therapy. The genes are TRBV5-3 and TRBJ2-7; tentatively, D is TRBD1 (6 bases). TRBV5-3 is classed as an ORF, of uncertain function. Written as DNA, the CDR3 is TGTGCCAGAAGCTTAAGCGACCGGGACACCCCGGGATTGAGCTCCTACGAGCAGTACTTC. This gives the protein CARSLSDRDTPGLSSYEQYF.